This TCR beta chain was obtained from a study of technical replicates of blood from a few donors. V was clipped by 5 bases and J by 6 bases; unmatched bases: 12. The CDR3 is 16 residues long. Per germline, CDR1 SGHTA and CDR2 FQGNSA. Repertoires were generated with immunoSEQ multiplex PCR, while TCRdb's copy carries only in-frame clones and drops some. This table holds almost 85,000 clones, approximately 97% found once. Sequencing input: T cells isolated from PBMCs. This TCR was sampled from a human donor in good health. The J gene is TRBJ2-1, the V gene TRBV7-2, with 8 bases lining up with TRBD2. The CDR3 reads CASSLRGGEGRNEQFF. CDR3 in DNA: TGTGCCAGCAGCCTACGGGGGGGGGAAGGTCGCAATGAGCAGTTCTTC.